The 10 T cell receptor beta chains below were found in one sample sequenced in a study of T cell responses to AZD1222 COVID-19 vaccine. The assay was immunoSEQ multiplex PCR, and TCRdb's table has in-frame clones only and misses some. The sample consists of about 92,000 clones, approximately 91% of them appearing once. This specimen consisted of peripheral blood, obtained on day 0 of AZD1222 vaccination. These receptors were taken from an adult in good health.

Notes on this clone: Other DNA sequences in the sample encode the same CDR3. The V call is TRBV5-1, the J call TRBJ2-2; D call uncertain. CDR1 and CDR2 from the germline V gene are SGHRS and YFSETQ. This CDR3 comprises 14 residues. V was clipped by 1 base and J by 2 bases, with 6 bases between them. This CDR3 is CASSLSRNTGELFF. The CDR3 coding sequence is TGCGCCAGCAGCTTGAGCAGAAACACCGGGGAGCTGTTTTTT.

This CDR3 is CASSPNRVRQPQHF. Written as DNA, the CDR3 is TGTGCCAGCAGTCCTAACAGGGTTCGACAGCCCCAGCATTTT. This chain connects TRBV28 to TRBJ1-5, with a possible D match to TRBD1 (6 bases). Trimming pared 5 bases from V and 7 bases from J, leaving 15 bases between. CDR1 and CDR2 (germline): MDHEN, SYDVKM. The CDR3 is 14 residues long.

The chain carries TRBV4-1 and TRBJ1-6; 9 nucleotides align to TRBD1. Per the germline V gene, CDR1 is MGHRA and CDR2 is YSYEKL. V dropped 4 bases and J dropped 6; count of bases not matched to a gene: 4. The CDR3 runs to 15 residues. The CDR3 here is CASSPSQGANSPLHF. CDR3 nucleotides: TGCGCCAGCAGCCCGTCACAGGGGGCTAATTCACCCCTCCACTTT.

CDR3 sequence: CASSATADQETQYF. In DNA form, the CDR3 reads TGTGCCAGCAGTGCAACAGCCGACCAAGAGACCCAGTACTTC. The chain joins TRBV11-3 to TRBJ2-5; D is unclear. Between the trimmed V and J ends, which lost 6 bases and 0 bases, there was a span of 11 bases. The length of the CDR3 is 14 residues. The germline CDR1 and CDR2 sequences are SGHNT and YENEEA.

The DNA for the CDR3 is TGTGCCAGCAGTGAGTCGGGTTACTCTGGAAACACCATATATTTT. Amino acid sequence: CASSESGYSGNTIYF. The chain links TRBV25-1 to TRBJ1-3, with D unclear. V dropped 3 bases and J dropped 0 bases, with 9 bases sitting between them. In germline, CDR1 is MGHDK, CDR2 SYGVNS. This CDR3 region has 15 residues.

The rearrangement links TRBV9 to TRBJ1-5, with D perhaps matching TRBD1 (5 bases). Germline CDR1 SGDLS, CDR2 YYNGEE. With 4 bases removed from V and 2 bases from J, the gap between germline ends came to 16 bases. The CDR3 is 16 residues long. The CDR3 loop is CASSLDGGSGNQPQHF. CDR3 sequence (DNA): TGTGCCAGCAGCCTCGACGGGGGTTCGGGCAATCAGCCCCAGCATTTT.

This clone was detected once. The rearrangement joins TRBV5-6 to TRBJ2-3, with D possibly TRBD2 on 6 matching bases. The germline CDR1 and CDR2 sequences are SGHDT and YYEEEE. CDR3 length: 16 residues. V lost 4 bases and J lost 0, with 15 bases in between. CDR3 region: CASSTGGTTSTDTQYF. As DNA, the CDR3 is TGTGCCAGCAGCACCGGAGGGACGACTAGCACAGATACGCAGTATTTT.

The genes are TRBV30 and TRBJ2-2; no clear D gene. This CDR3 region has 13 residues. Germline assignment: CDR1 GTSNPN and CDR2 SVGIG (reference sequence). Trimming shortened V by 4 bases and J by 5 bases, and 11 bases separated the two germline ends. CDR3 loop: CAWNRRDTGELFF. The CDR3 coding sequence is TGTGCCTGGAACCGAAGGGATACCGGGGAGCTGTTTTTT. The entire variable domain, with the rest obtained from reference TRBV30 and TRBJ2-2, is as follows: SQTIHQWPATLVQPVGSPLSLECTVEGTSNPNLYWYRQAAGRGLQLLFYSVGIGQISSEVPQNLSASRPQDRQFILSSKKLLLSDSGFYLCAWNRRDTGELFFGEGSRLTVL.

This clone was picked up one time. The chain carries TRBV5-8 and TRBJ2-7; D may be TRBD2 (7 bases). The ends were cut back, 0 bases at V and 9 bases at J, with 16 bases in the middle. The CDR3 extends over 14 amino acids. The germline V gene has CDR1 SGHTS and CDR2 YDEGEE. DNA of the CDR3: TGTGCCAGCAGCTTGGTGGCGGGGGCCAGGGGGCAGTACTTC. It yields the protein CASSLVAGARGQYF.

The chain has TRBV7-2 and TRBJ2-1; the D is unclear. Deletions cut 5 bases from V and 0 bases from J, with 14 bases between. This CDR3 comprises 16 residues. Germline CDR1 reads SGHTA; CDR2 reads FQGNSA. The CDR3 DNA sequence: TGTGCCAGCAGCCTGCGACTCGAGAGCTCCTACAATGAGCAGTTCTTC. Its translation: CASSLRLESSYNEQFF.